This is a list of T cell receptor beta chains from one sample in a study of T cell responses to AZD1222 COVID-19 vaccine. The method was immunoSEQ multiplex PCR; TCRdb's version includes in-frame clones alone and lacks a portion of them. Of around 120,000 clones listed, 70% to 90% are singletons. The material was peripheral blood, obtained 28 days after the second AZD1222 dose. These receptor sequences come from an adult who received the AZD1222 COVID-19 vaccine. Each CDR3 is given with its conserved first and last residue.

CASSLGGGTEAFF | TRBJ1-1 | TRBV27
CASSTVSDSPLHF | TRBJ1-6 | TRBV7-9
CASTLSDRPRYYGYTF | TRBJ1-2 | TRBV28
CSVASNYGYTF | TRBJ1-2 | TRBV29-1
CASSLPTGELFF | TRBJ2-2 | TRBV18
CASSQMASGSNEQFF | TRBJ2-1 | TRBV3-1/TRBV3-2
CASSSAGNYGYTF | TRBJ1-2 | TRBV27
CASSESLAYTDTQYF | TRBJ2-3 | TRBV6-1
CAASRTVNSPLHF | TRBJ1-6 | TRBV28
CASSPSSAASNEKLFF | TRBJ1-4 | TRBV9
CASSDRGLVTEAFF | TRBJ1-1 | TRBV5-4
CASSQQGTNYGYTF | TRBJ1-2 | TRBV19
CASSWGNTEAFF | TRBJ1-1 | TRBV11-3
CASSLDIGSNYGYTF | TRBJ1-2 | TRBV11-2
CASSRQGKGASGNTIYF | TRBJ1-3 | TRBV18
CASSLEQGITEAFF | TRBJ1-1 | TRBV5-1
CASKGQVIQPQHF | TRBJ1-5 | TRBV19
CASSLPGHGQGGYTF | TRBJ1-2 | TRBV5-6
CSVPRGTGAYGYTF | TRBJ1-2 | TRBV29-1
CASRQGGETQYF | TRBJ2-5 | TRBV19
CASSMNRGHTPQETQYF | TRBJ2-5 | TRBV19
CASRNRGGGAEAFF | TRBJ1-1 | TRBV6-5
CASSASPGQGKRREAEQYF | TRBJ2-7 | TRBV9
CASSSRGQGAPDGYTF | TRBJ1-2 | TRBV28
CASSPRLLAGGMETQYF | TRBJ2-5 | TRBV3-1/TRBV3-2
CASSQGTSGTGGWYF | TRBJ2-3 | TRBV3-1/TRBV3-2
CASSFPSGFGNEQFF | TRBJ2-1 | TRBV3-1/TRBV3-2
CASSKGQGNTEAFF | TRBJ1-1 | TRBV5-4
CASSGRTGGHTEAFF | TRBJ1-1 | TRBV5-4
CAISEGLAYEQYF | TRBJ2-7 | TRBV10-3
CASRHDSKGAYGYTF | TRBJ1-2 | TRBV11-1
CALSPRLAGGETQYF | TRBJ2-5 | TRBV30
CASSLNTGGSSYNEQFF | TRBJ2-1 | TRBV11-2
CASSRFQRNEKLFF | TRBJ1-4 | TRBV7-9
CASSDSLAGGHDEQFF | TRBJ2-1 | TRBV2
CSVWGASDSGYTF | TRBJ1-2 | TRBV29-1